A selection of T cell receptor beta chains follows, all from one sample in a study of graft-versus-host responses after intestinal transplantation. Antigens of these TCRs are unknown. Profiling relied on immunoSEQ multiplex PCR, and the TCRdb table lists in-frame clones only, not all of them. This table has around 100,000 clones, approximately 93% appearing once. Sequencing used unstimulated CD8+ T cells sorted from spleen or lymph node cells, obtained before intestinal transplant. These receptors were collected from a human donor who received an intestinal transplant. The CDR3 runs from the conserved cysteine through the conserved F or W. The D gene is left open where the match is weak. Clone size appears in some rows only: once, few, many, or a class for an expanded clone.

TRBV27	TRBJ1-2	-	-	CASSPNRDFNYGYTF	TGTGCCAGCAGTCCGAACAGGGATTTCAACTATGGCTACACCTTC
TRBV7-9	TRBJ2-7	-	-	CASSLSTLSYEQYF	TGTGCCAGCAGCTTATCGACGCTCAGCTACGAGCAGTACTTC
TRBV6-1	TRBJ2-5	-	-	CASSEFGGRETQYF	TGTGCCAGCAGTGAATTTGGGGGAAGGGAGACCCAGTACTTC
TRBV4-2	TRBJ2-5	-	-	CASSQDWTQETQYF	TGTGCCAGCAGCCAAGACTGGACCCAAGAGACCCAGTACTTC
TRBV6-4	TRBJ2-1	-	-	CASSYDGSSYNEQFF	TGTGCCAGCAGTTATGACGGAAGCTCCTACAATGAGCAGTTCTTC
TRBV18	TRBJ2-4	-	once	CASSLRGALPKNIQYF	TGTGCCAGCTCACTTAGGGGGGCCTTACCCAAAAACATTCAGTACTTC
TRBV7-3	TRBJ2-3	-	-	CASSPHSQGRADTQYF	TGTGCCAGCAGCCCACACAGCCAGGGGAGGGCAGATACGCAGTATTTT
TRBV7-8	TRBJ2-1	TRBD2	-	CASSFGLAGGIYNEQFF	TGTGCCAGCAGCTTCGGCTTGGCGGGGGGGATCTACAATGAGCAGTTCTTC
TRBV5-1	TRBJ2-7	TRBD1	-	CASSFEQGPYEQYF	TGCGCCAGCAGCTTTGAACAGGGGCCCTACGAGCAGTACTTC
TRBV27	TRBJ2-7	-	-	CASSLAGVPYEQYF	TGTGCCAGCAGTTTAGCCGGGGTGCCCTACGAGCAGTACTTC
TRBV10-3	TRBJ1-2	-	-	CAISDSPSYGYTF	TGTGCCATCAGTGACAGTCCCAGTTATGGCTACACCTTC
TRBV5-6	TRBJ1-2	TRBD1	-	CASSFQGDRYYGYTF	TGTGCCAGCAGCTTTCAGGGGGACAGGTACTATGGCTACACCTTC
TRBV11-3	TRBJ2-7	-	-	CASSLKGELGPLYEQYF	TGTGCCAGCAGCTTAAAGGGGGAGCTTGGTCCACTCTACGAGCAGTACTTC
TRBV5-5	TRBJ1-5	TRBD1	-	CASSLGTGFNQPQHF	TGTGCCAGCAGCTTGGGGACAGGGTTCAATCAGCCCCAGCATTTT
TRBV7-8	TRBJ2-3	TRBD2	-	CASNADGGAVTDTQYF	TGTGCCAGCAACGCTGACGGGGGGGCGGTAACAGATACGCAGTATTTT
TRBV27	TRBJ1-1	-	-	CASSLAGMNTEAFF	TGTGCCAGCAGTTTAGCGGGGATGAACACTGAAGCTTTCTTT
TRBV19	TRBJ2-2	-	once	CASTLGRELFF	TGTGCCAGTACTTTGGGCAGGGAGCTGTTTTTT
TRBV4-1	TRBJ2-5	-	-	CASSQDSLSSVETQYF	TGCGCCAGCAGCCAAGACTCGTTGAGTAGCGTGGAGACCCAGTACTTC
TRBV19	TRBJ2-7	-	once	CASSISGDDEQYF	TGTGCCAGTAGCATCTCAGGGGATGACGAGCAGTACTTC
TRBV7-9	TRBJ2-2	-	-	CASSLEGGELFF	TGTGCCAGCAGCTTAGAAGGCGGGGAGCTGTTTTTT
TRBV5-4	TRBJ1-1	-	-	CASSLGDYTEAFF	TGTGCCAGCAGCCTGGGGGACTACACTGAAGCTTTCTTT
TRBV4-1	TRBJ1-2	-	-	CASSFGAYGYTF	TGCGCCAGCAGCTTCGGGGCCTATGGCTACACCTTC
TRBV4-1	TRBJ1-6	-	-	CASSQEMGIGSPLHF	TGCGCCAGCAGCCAAGAAATGGGTATTGGGTCACCCCTCCACTTT
TRBV7-9	TRBJ1-3	-	-	CASSLAPGRMIRNTIYF	TGTGCCAGCAGCTTAGCGCCGGGACGCATGATTAGAAACACCATATATTTT
TRBV7-9	TRBJ2-1	-	-	CASSGILGGAVDEQFF	TGTGCCAGCAGCGGGATCTTGGGGGGCGCTGTGGATGAGCAGTTCTTC
TRBV4-1	TRBJ1-4	-	-	CASSSFGRIDEKLFF	TGCGCCAGCAGCTCCTTCGGGAGGATCGATGAAAAACTGTTTTTT
TRBV6-5	TRBJ1-5	TRBD1	-	CASRTGGQPQHF	TGTGCCAGCAGGACAGGGGGTCAGCCCCAGCATTTT
TRBV19	TRBJ1-5	-	-	CASSIDPTGTHAYSNQPQHF	TGTGCCAGTAGTATAGATCCTACAGGCACCCATGCATATAGCAATCAGCCCCAGCATTTT
TRBV7-8	TRBJ1-5	TRBD1	once	CASSQLGTGGMLRNQPQHF	TGTGCCAGCAGCCAACTCGGGACAGGGGGGATGCTAAGGAATCAGCCCCAGCATTTT
TRBV29-1	TRBJ1-1	-	once	CSVQEGTEAFF	TGCAGCGTTCAGGAGGGCACTGAAGCTTTCTTT
TRBV5-5	TRBJ2-1	-	-	CASSYWESSYNEQFF	TGTGCCAGCAGCTATTGGGAAAGCTCCTACAATGAGCAGTTCTTC
TRBV4-1	TRBJ1-2	-	-	CASSQRVPVRGNYGYTF	TGCGCCAGCAGCCAAAGAGTGCCGGTACGAGGGAACTATGGCTACACCTTC
TRBV5-8	TRBJ2-1	TRBD2	-	CASSLVAGEQFF	TGTGCCAGCAGCTTGGTAGCGGGTGAGCAGTTCTTC
TRBV11-2	TRBJ2-5	TRBD1	-	CASSLNRGWETQYF	TGTGCCAGCAGCTTAAACAGGGGATGGGAGACCCAGTACTTC
TRBV18	TRBJ2-7	-	-	CASSPPERTFYEQYF	TGTGCCAGCTCACCACCGGAGAGGACCTTCTACGAGCAGTACTTC
TRBV13	TRBJ2-3	-	-	CASSWSPDTQYF	TGTGCCAGCAGCTGGTCTCCAGATACGCAGTATTTT
TRBV9	TRBJ2-1	TRBD2	-	CASSEQPSGGPLNEQFF	TGTGCCAGCAGCGAGCAGCCTAGCGGGGGCCCCCTCAATGAGCAGTTCTTC
TRBV6-1	TRBJ2-5	-	-	CASSPNRDSETQYF	TGTGCCAGCAGTCCCAACAGGGACTCAGAGACCCAGTACTTC
TRBV18	TRBJ1-2	TRBD1	-	CASSPGDREDYGYTF	TGTGCCAGCTCACCTGGGGACAGGGAGGACTATGGCTACACCTTC
TRBV4-1	TRBJ1-1	-	-	CASSQEGVNTEAFF	TGCGCCAGCAGCCAAGAAGGGGTGAACACTGAAGCTTTCTTT
TRBV6-6	TRBJ2-5	TRBD2	few	CASMVAGETQYF	TGTGCCAGCATGGTAGCGGGGGAGACCCAGTACTTC
TRBV7-9	TRBJ1-1	TRBD1	once	CASSSAGGALTNEAFF	TGTGCCAGCAGCTCCGCAGGGGGAGCGCTCACCAACGAAGCTTTCTTT
TRBV10-1	TRBJ2-2	-	-	CASSMTWSTGELFF	TGCGCCAGCAGCATGACTTGGTCGACCGGGGAGCTGTTTTTT
TRBV7-9	TRBJ1-3	-	-	CASSLASIGYSSGNTIYF	TGTGCCAGCAGCTTGGCATCGATCGGTTATAGCTCTGGAAACACCATATATTTT
TRBV18	TRBJ2-5	-	-	CASSPPGETQYF	TGTGCCAGCTCACCACCGGGAGAGACCCAGTACTTC
TRBV11-2	TRBJ2-3	TRBD2	-	CASSDQRGWNTDTQYF	TGTGCCAGCAGCGACCAGCGGGGTTGGAACACAGATACGCAGTATTTT
TRBV4-1	TRBJ2-7	-	-	CASSQVLGGRDYEQYF	TGCGCCAGCAGCCAAGTTTTGGGCGGCAGGGATTACGAGCAGTACTTC
TRBV4-1	TRBJ2-7	TRBD1	-	CASSLSAGTAYEQYF	TGCGCCAGCAGCCTCTCCGCTGGGACAGCCTACGAGCAGTACTTC
TRBV25-1	TRBJ1-1	-	-	CASSEVVGSEAFF	TGTGCCAGCAGTGAAGTGGTTGGGAGTGAAGCTTTCTTT
TRBV27	TRBJ2-7	-	-	CASSPRGGYEQYF	TGTGCCAGCAGTCCCCGGGGAGGTTACGAGCAGTACTTC
TRBV2	TRBJ2-7	-	-	CASSDTPSGTEIAYEQYF	TGTGCCAGCAGTGATACCCCCTCCGGGACGGAGATAGCCTACGAGCAGTACTTC
TRBV4-1	TRBJ2-5	-	-	CASSHSGGETQYF	TGCGCCAGCAGCCATAGCGGAGGAGAGACCCAGTACTTC
TRBV27	TRBJ1-4	-	once	CASGTGTGEKLFF	TGTGCCAGCGGTACAGGCACGGGGGAAAAACTGTTTTTT
TRBV2	TRBJ2-2	-	-	CASSDRSWDTGELFF	TGTGCCAGCAGTGACAGGTCTTGGGACACCGGGGAGCTGTTTTTT
TRBV10-1	TRBJ2-3	TRBD2	once	CASSEALTGGPTDTQYF	TGCGCCAGCAGTGAGGCTCTGACGGGGGGGCCAACAGATACGCAGTATTTT